This T cell receptor (beta chain) was captured in a study of T-cell memory formation after mild COVID-19. This clonotype was seen a few times. Its antigen is not known. Whole-study results and caveats: Day 15 to 85 contracting clones showed balanced CD4/CD8; day 15 to 37 expanders favored CD4+. Day 37-peaking second-wave clones had unconfirmed SARS-CoV-2 specificity. Memory cells collected pre-infection included some clones that later responded, suggesting cross-reactive memory joined.

TCRdb used MiXCR to reprocess the 5' RACE reads, holding one entry per CDR3 protein. The data show 140,000 to 150,000 distinct CDR3 sequences, around 27% seen once. Germline V gives CDR1 LNHNV, CDR2 YYDKDF (reference sequence). Trimming shortened V by 1 base and J by 9 bases, and 16 bases separated the two germline ends. This CDR3 is 15 amino acids long. The chain has TRBV15 and TRBJ2-1; D might be TRBD2 (5 bases). This clonotype was sampled from an adult woman who had mild COVID-19 (a few samples of this study predate the infection). Cell type and time point are not known. The sample taken for sequencing was PBMCs or a T cell subset sorted from them (not recorded which). For the CDR3, the DNA is TGTGCCACCAGCAGAGTTCGTACTGGGCTAGCTGAGCAGTTCTTC. As protein: CATSRVRTGLAEQFF.